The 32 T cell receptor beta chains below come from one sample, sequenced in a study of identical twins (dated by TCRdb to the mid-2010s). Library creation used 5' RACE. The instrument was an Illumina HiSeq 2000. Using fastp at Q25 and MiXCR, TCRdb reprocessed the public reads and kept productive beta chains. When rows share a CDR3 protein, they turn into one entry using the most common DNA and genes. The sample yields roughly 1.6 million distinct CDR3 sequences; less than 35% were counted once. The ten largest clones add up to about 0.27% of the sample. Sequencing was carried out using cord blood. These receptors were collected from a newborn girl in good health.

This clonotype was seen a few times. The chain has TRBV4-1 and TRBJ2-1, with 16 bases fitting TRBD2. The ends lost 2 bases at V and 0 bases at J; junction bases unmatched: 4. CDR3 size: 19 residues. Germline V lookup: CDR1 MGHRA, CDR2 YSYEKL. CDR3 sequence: CASSQPGLAGGSSYNEQFF. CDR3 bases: TGCGCCAGCAGCCAACCGGGACTAGCGGGAGGGAGCTCCTACAATGAGCAGTTCTTC.

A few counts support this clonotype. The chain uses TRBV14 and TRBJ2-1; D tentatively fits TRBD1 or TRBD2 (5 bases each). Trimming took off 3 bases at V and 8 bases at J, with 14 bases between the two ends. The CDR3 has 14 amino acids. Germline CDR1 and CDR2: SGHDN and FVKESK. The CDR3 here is CASSQVSRGDEQFF. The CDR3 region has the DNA TGTGCCAGCAGCCAGGTGTCCAGAGGGGATGAGCAGTTCTTC.

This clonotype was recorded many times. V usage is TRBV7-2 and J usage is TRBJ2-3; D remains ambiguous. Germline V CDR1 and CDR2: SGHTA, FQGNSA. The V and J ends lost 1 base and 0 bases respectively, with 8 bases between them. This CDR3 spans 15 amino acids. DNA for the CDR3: TGTGCCAGCAGCTTAGTGCGGCAGAGCACAGATACGCAGTATTTT. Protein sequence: CASSLVRQSTDTQYF.

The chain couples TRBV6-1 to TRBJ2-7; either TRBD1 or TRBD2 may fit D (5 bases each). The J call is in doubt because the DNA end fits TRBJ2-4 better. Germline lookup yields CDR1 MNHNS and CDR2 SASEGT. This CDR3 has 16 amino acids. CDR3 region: CASSERVWGSKNIQYF. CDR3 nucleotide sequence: TGTGCCAGCAGTGAACGAGTGTGGGGGTCCAAAAACATTCAGTACTTC.

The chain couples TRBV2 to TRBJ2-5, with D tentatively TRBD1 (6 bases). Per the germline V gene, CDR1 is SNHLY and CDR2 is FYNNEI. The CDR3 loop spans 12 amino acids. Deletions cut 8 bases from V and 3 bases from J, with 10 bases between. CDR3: CASAPGEETQYF. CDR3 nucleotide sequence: TGTGCCAGCGCCCCAGGGGAAGAGACCCAGTACTTC. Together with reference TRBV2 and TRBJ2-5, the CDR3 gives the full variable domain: EPEVTQTPSHQVTQMGQEVILRCVPISNHLYFYWYRQILGQKVEFLVSFYNNEISEKSEIFDDQFSVERPDGSNFTLKIRSTKLEDSAMYFCASAPGEETQYFGPGTRLLVL.

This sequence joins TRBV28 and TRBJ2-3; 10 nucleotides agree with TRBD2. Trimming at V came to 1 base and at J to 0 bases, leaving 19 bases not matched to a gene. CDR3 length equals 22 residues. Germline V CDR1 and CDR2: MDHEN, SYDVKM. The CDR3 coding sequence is TGTGCCAGCAGTTTATTATACCGGCTAGCGGGAGAGGGTCGGTCTAGCACAGATACGCAGTATTTT. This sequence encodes CASSLLYRLAGEGRSSTDTQYF.

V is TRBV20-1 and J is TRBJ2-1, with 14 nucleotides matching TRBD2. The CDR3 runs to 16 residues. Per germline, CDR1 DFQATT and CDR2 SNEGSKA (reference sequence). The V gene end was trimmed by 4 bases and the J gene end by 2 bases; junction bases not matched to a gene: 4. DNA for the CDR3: TGCAGTGCTAAGGGGACTAGCGGGAGAACCTACAATGAGCAGTTCTTC. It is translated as CSAKGTSGRTYNEQFF.

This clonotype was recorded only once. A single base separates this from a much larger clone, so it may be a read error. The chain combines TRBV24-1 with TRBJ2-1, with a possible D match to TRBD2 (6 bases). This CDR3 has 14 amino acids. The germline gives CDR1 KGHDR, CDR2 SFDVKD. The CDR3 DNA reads TGTGCCGCCAGTGATAGCGGCTCCTACAATGAGCAGTTCTTC. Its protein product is CAASDSGSYNEQFF.

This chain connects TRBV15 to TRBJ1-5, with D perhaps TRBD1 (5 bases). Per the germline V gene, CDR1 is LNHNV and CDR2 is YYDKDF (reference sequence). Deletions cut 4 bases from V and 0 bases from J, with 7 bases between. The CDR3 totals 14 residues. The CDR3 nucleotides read TGTGCCACCAGCAAGACAGATAGCAATCAGCCCCAGCATTTT. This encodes CATSKTDSNQPQHF. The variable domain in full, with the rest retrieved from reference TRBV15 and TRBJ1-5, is DAMVIQNPRYQVTQFGKPVTLSCSQTLNHNVMYWYQQKSSQAPKLLFHYYDKDFNNEADTPDNFQSRRPNTSFCFLDIRSPGLGDTAMYLCATSKTDSNQPQHFGDGTRLSIL.

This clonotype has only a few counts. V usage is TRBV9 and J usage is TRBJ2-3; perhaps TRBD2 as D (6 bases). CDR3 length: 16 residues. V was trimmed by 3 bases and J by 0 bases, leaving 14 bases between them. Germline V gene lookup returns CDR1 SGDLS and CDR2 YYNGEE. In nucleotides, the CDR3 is TGTGCCAGCAGCGCGGGACTTCACTCTAGCACAGATACGCAGTATTTT. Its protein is CASSAGLHSSTDTQYF.

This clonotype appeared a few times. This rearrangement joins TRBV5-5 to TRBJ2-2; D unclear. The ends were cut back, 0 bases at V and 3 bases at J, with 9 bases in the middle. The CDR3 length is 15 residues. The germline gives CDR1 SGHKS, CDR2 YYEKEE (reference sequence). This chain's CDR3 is CASSLAVSYTGELFF. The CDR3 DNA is TGTGCCAGCAGCTTGGCGGTCAGTTACACCGGGGAGCTGTTTTTT.

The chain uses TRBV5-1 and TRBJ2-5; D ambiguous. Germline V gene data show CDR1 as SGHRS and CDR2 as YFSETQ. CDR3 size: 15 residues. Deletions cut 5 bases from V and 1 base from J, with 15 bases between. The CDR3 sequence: CASSFPTGPQETQYF. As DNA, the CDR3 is TGCGCCAGCAGTTTCCCCACCGGTCCCCAAGAGACCCAGTACTTC.

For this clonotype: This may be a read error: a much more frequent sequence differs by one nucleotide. Here the CDR3 reads CASRQLATYERYF. The CDR3 nucleotides are TGTGCCAGCAGACAACTAGCGACCTACGAGCGGTACTTC. The V and J genes are TRBV6-5 and TRBJ2-7; 7 bases agree with TRBD2. Germline CDR1 reads MNHEY; CDR2 reads SVGAGI. CDR3 length: 13 residues.

The CDR3 reads CASSYRLAGLSSYNEQYF. The CDR3 nucleotides are TGCGCCAGCAGCTACAGACTAGCGGGTTTAAGCTCCTACAATGAGCAGTACTTC. This chain links TRBV5-1 with TRBJ2-5, with TRBD2 matching 10 bases. Trimming removed 3 bases from V and 11 bases from J; junction bases left unmatched: 22. Per the germline V gene, CDR1 is SGHRS and CDR2 is YFSETQ. The length of the CDR3 is 18 residues.

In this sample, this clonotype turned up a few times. CDR3 loop: CASVPGLGTDTQYF. The DNA of the CDR3 is TGTGCCAGCGTCCCGGGACTAGGCACAGATACGCAGTATTTT. J is TRBJ2-3 and V is TRBV2; 8 bases map to TRBD2. The V gene's germline CDR1 is SNHLY and CDR2 FYNNEI. CDR3 length: 14 amino acids. Trimming at V came to 8 bases and at J to 1 base, leaving 5 bases not matched to a gene.

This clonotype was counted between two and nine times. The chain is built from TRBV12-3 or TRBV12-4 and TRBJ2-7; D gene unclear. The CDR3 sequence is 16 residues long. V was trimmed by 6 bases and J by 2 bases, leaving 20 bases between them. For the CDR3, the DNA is TGTGCCAGCAGCAAACTACTCCTAGATTCCCCCTACGAGCAGTACTTC. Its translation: CASSKLLLDSPYEQYF.

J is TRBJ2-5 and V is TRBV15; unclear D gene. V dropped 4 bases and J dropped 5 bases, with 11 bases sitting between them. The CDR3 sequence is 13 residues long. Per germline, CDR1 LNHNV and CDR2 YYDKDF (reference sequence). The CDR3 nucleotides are TGTGCCACCAGCAATGGGGTCTGGGAGACCCAGTACTTC. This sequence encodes CATSNGVWETQYF.

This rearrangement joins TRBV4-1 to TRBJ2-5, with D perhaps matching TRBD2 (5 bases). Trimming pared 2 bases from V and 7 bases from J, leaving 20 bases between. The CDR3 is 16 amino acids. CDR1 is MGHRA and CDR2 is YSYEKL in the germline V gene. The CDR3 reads CASSQPPRESKGTQYF. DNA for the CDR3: TGCGCCAGCAGCCAACCTCCGAGGGAATCCAAAGGGACCCAGTACTTC.

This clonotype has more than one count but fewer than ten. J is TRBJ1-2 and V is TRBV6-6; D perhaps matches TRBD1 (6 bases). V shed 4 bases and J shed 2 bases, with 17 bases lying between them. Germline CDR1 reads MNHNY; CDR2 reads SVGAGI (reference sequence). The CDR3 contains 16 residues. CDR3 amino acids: CASSSPLQGSNYGYTF. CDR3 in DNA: TGTGCCAGCAGTTCGCCCCTACAGGGATCCAACTATGGCTACACCTTC.

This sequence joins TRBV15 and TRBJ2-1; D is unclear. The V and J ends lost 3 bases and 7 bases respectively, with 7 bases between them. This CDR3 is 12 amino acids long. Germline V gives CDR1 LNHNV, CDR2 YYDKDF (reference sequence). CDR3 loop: CATSRVANEQFF. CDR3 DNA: TGTGCCACCAGCAGGGTTGCAAATGAGCAGTTCTTC.

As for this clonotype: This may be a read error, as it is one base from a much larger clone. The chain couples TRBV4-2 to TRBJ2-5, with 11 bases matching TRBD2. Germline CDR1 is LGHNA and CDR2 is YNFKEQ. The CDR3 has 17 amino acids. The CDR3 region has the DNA TGTGCCAGCGGCCAAGATGTGACTAGCGGGACCCAAGAGACCCAGTACTTC. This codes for CASGQDVTSGTQETQYF.

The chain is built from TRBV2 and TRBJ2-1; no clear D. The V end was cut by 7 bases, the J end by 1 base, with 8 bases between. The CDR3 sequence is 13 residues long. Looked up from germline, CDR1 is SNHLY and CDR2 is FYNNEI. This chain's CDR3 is CASNFVSYNEQFF. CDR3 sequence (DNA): TGTGCCAGCAATTTTGTATCCTACAATGAGCAGTTCTTC.

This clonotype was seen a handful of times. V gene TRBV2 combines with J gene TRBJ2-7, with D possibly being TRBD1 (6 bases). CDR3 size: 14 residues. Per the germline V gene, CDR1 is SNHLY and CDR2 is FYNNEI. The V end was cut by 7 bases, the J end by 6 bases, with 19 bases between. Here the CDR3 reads CASTSATGNGEQYF. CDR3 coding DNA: TGTGCCAGCACTTCGGCCACAGGGAACGGCGAGCAGTACTTC.

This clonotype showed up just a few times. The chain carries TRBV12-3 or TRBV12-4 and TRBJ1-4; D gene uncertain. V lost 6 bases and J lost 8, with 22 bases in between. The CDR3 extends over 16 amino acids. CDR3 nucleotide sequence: TGTGCCAGCAGCCCGGGAACAATGGGGATTGGAGAAAAACTGTTTTTT. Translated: CASSPGTMGIGEKLFF.

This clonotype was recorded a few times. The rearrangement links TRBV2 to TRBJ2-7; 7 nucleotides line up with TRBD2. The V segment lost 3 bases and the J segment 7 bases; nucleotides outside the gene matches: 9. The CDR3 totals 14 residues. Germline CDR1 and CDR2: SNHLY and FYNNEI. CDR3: CASSDSGPYNEQYF. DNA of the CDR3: TGTGCCAGCAGTGATAGCGGGCCCTACAATGAGCAGTACTTC.

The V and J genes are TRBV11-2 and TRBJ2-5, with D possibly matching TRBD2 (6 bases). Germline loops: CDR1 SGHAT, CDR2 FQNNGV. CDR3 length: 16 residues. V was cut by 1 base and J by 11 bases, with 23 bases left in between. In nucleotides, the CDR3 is TGTGCCAGCAGCTTAGGGGGGGACTCCCGCGGCAATGAGCAGTACTTC. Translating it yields CASSLGGDSRGNEQYF.

The CDR3 sequence is CSVESSGGSYEQYF. In DNA form, the CDR3 reads TGCAGCGTTGAATCGAGTGGCGGGAGTTACGAGCAGTACTTC. The rearrangement uses TRBV29-1 and TRBJ2-4; 7 bases are shared with TRBD2. The DNA end favors TRBJ2-7, so the J call may be wrong. From germline, CDR1 is SQVTM and CDR2 ANQGSEA. This CDR3 is built from 14 residues.

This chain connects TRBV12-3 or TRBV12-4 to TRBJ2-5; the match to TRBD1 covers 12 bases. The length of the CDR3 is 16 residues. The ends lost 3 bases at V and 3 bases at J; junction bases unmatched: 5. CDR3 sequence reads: CASSFRDRGRKETQYF. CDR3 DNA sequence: TGTGCCAGCAGTTTTCGGGACAGGGGGCGGAAAGAGACCCAGTACTTC.

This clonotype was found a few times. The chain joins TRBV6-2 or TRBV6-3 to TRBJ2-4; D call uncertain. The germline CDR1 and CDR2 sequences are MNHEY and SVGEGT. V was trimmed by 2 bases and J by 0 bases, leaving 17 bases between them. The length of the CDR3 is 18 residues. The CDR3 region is CASSYQNPNTLAKNIQYF. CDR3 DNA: TGTGCCAGCAGTTACCAAAACCCTAACACGCTAGCCAAAAACATTCAGTACTTC.

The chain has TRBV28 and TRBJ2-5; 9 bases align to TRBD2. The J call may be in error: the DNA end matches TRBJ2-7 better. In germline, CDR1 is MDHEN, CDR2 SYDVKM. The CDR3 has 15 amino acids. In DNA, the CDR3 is TGTGCCAGCAGCCCCTCTAGCGGGAAACATTCCGAGCAGTACTTC. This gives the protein CASSPSSGKHSEQYF.

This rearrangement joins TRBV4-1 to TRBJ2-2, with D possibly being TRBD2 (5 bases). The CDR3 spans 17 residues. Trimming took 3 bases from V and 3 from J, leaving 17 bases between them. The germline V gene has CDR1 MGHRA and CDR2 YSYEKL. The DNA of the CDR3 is TGCGCCAGCAGCCACGGGATTCCTAGGGAATACACCGGGGAGCTGTTTTTT. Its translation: CASSHGIPREYTGELFF.

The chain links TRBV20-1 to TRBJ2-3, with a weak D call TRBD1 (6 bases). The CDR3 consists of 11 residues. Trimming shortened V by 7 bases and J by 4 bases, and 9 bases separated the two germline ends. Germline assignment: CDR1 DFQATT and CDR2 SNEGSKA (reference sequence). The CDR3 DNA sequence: TGCAGTGTCAAGGGGGCAGATACGCAGTATTTT. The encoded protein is CSVKGADTQYF.